The clone carrying this TCR beta chain appeared once. The data stem from a study of CD8+ T cells in alopecia areata. In the study overall: It was 6 to 18 months of tofacitinib, and then there were 6 months off drug.

After isolation, RNA underwent reverse transcription to generate cDNA as the sequencing template. Data came from immunoSEQ multiplex PCR; TCRdb stores just in-frame clones and leaves some out. The sample carries around 97,000 clones, approximately 90% recorded once. With V trimmed by 2 bases and J by 13 bases, 7 bases remained unmatched. The CDR3 sequence is 14 residues long. Germline assignment: CDR1 SGHDT and CDR2 YYEEEE. Specified treatment: oral pan-JAK inhibitor, 5-10 mg twice daily. The sample in question was CD8+ T cells sorted from blood, obtained between weeks 30 and 35, from a patient treated with tofacitinib. J is TRBJ2-2 and V is TRBV5-6; the match to TRBD2 covers 11 bases. The sequence was collected from a human donor with alopecia areata. DNA for the CDR3: TGTGCCAGCAGCTTCGGGACTAGCGGAGTTGGGCTGTTTTTT. Protein sequence: CASSFGTSGVGLFF. The whole variable domain, remainder taken from reference TRBV5-6 and TRBJ2-2, is DAGVTQSPTHLIKTRGQQVTLRCSPKSGHDTVSWYQQALGQGPQFIFQYYEEEERQRGNFPDRFSGHQFPNYSSELNVNALLLGDSALYLCASSFGTSGVGLFFGEGSRLTVL.